This TCR beta chain was observed in a study of cytomegalovirus exposure and HLA in healthy donors. Study-level background: Unique TCRs numbering around 80 million, obtained from HLA-typed donors, made up an early data release.

Findings and caveats of the study: It was fewer than 200 TCR beta chains that were listed as cytomegalovirus-associated.

The CDR3 length is 19 residues. Germline CDR1 and CDR2: MDHEN and SYDVKM. Trimming removed 5 bases from V and 3 bases from J; junction bases left unmatched: 19. The table lists this clone with a count of one. Its antigen is still unknown. Nominally healthy donors provided the samples, though records likely missed some immune exposures. PCR amplification relied on 60 Vbeta primers (plus 13 Jbeta primers). Some clones are missing from TCRdb's copy, which holds only in-frame ones; the method was immunoSEQ multiplex PCR. The sample lists roughly 200,000 clones; roughly 85% were seen once. The rearrangement joins TRBV28 to TRBJ2-1; 7 bases are shared with TRBD1. The source of this sequence is a woman aged 50 to 60 in good health and CMV-seronegative. The sequenced material came from PBMCs. CDR3: CASSETSAIGQVLYNEQFF. The CDR3 bases are TGTGCCAGCAGTGAAACTTCCGCTATTGGACAGGTCCTCTACAATGAGCAGTTCTTC.